A single sample gave rise to the 2 T cell receptor beta chains below, sequenced in a study of blood T cell repertoires in COVID-19. Generated by immunoSEQ multiplex PCR, the TCRdb table keeps only in-frame clones and is missing some. The sample records roughly 130,000 clones, more than 75% being singletons. Material: peripheral blood. These receptors came from a man in his 60s with COVID-19, enrolled during active disease.

The genes are TRBV29-1 and TRBJ1-1, with 10 bases identical to TRBD1. This CDR3 contains 13 residues. Germline CDR1 and CDR2: SQVTM and ANQGSEA. The J segment lost 4 bases and the V segment lost 6 bases, leaving 5 bases of the junction unmatched. DNA for the CDR3: TGCAGCGTCTGGGACAGGGGATTCACTGAAGCTTTCTTT. Protein sequence: CSVWDRGFTEAFF.

The V gene is TRBV5-8, the J gene TRBJ2-3; D is ambiguous. V lost 1 base, J lost 4 bases, and 7 bases lay in between. This CDR3 comprises 13 residues. From germline, CDR1 is SGHTS and CDR2 YDEGEE. DNA of the CDR3: TGTGCCAGCAGCTTGTACGAGTCAGATACGCAGTATTTT. Encoded protein: CASSLYESDTQYF.